This record looks at one TCR beta chain sequence and its context. The data derive from a study of shared clonotypes between healthy human individuals. Cells designated naive CD8 were CD45RO-negative and were positively selected for CCR7, with terminally differentiated effector memory CD45RA+ cells excluded. Genomic DNA from each subset was divided evenly over several immunoSEQ plates. Generated by immunoSEQ multiplex PCR, the TCRdb table keeps only in-frame clones and is missing some. The repertoire holds over 750,000 clones, with approximately 97% as singletons. This CDR3 contains 13 residues. Trimming at V came to 6 bases and at J to 0 bases, leaving 4 bases not matched to a gene. The germline V gene has CDR1 SQVTM and CDR2 ANQGSEA.

Sequenced input: naive CD8+ T cells sorted from blood. The chain employs TRBV29-1 and TRBJ2-7; 8 bases line up with TRBD1. The receptor comes from a man aged 25-45 years in good health. CDR3 amino acids: CSVITGGSYEQYF. CDR3 nucleotide sequence: TGCAGCGTGATAACAGGGGGCTCCTACGAGCAGTACTTC.